The 20 T cell receptor beta chains listed next were all sequenced from one sample in a study of cytomegalovirus exposure and HLA in healthy donors. The PCR had 60 Vbeta and 13 Jbeta primers. TCRdb's copy holds only in-frame clones and misses some; the assay was immunoSEQ multiplex PCR. This listing includes tens of thousands of clones. The source material was PBMCs. The receptor set was obtained from a man aged 25-45 years in good health and CMV-seronegative.

The gene calls are TRBV20-1 and TRBJ2-7; tentative D call: TRBD1 (5 bases). Germline CDR1 DFQATT, CDR2 SNEGSKA (reference sequence). With 6 bases removed from V and 3 bases from J, the gap between germline ends came to 9 bases. The CDR3 spans 11 residues. The DNA of the CDR3 is TGCAGTGCGATTACAGGCTACGAGCAGTACTTC. The encoded protein is CSAITGYEQYF.

The chain carries TRBV5-6 and TRBJ1-5; D not certain. Trimming took off 0 bases at V and 0 bases at J, with 7 bases between the two ends. The germline gives CDR1 SGHDT, CDR2 YYEEEE. CDR3 length: 15 residues. Here the CDR3 DNA reads TGTGCCAGCAGCTTGGCCGGGGTTAGCAATCAGCCCCAGCATTTT. It translates to CASSLAGVSNQPQHF.

The gene calls are TRBV7-8 and TRBJ1-5; D is possibly TRBD1 (5 bases). Trimming removed 5 bases from V and 3 bases from J, with 14 bases in between. The CDR3 covers 15 residues. The germline V gene has CDR1 SGHVS and CDR2 FQNEAQ. CDR3 loop: CASSPTAGFNQPQHF. CDR3 DNA sequence: TGTGCCAGCAGCCCCACCGCAGGGTTCAATCAGCCCCAGCATTTT.

The rearrangement uses TRBV6-5 and TRBJ1-4; D not certain. CDR1 MNHEY and CDR2 SVGAGI come from the germline V gene. Trimming took off 2 bases at V and 8 bases at J, with 12 bases between the two ends. This CDR3 has 14 amino acids. Here the CDR3 DNA reads TGTGCCAGCAGTTACAGGAGGGTTGGGGAAAAACTGTTTTTT. It yields the protein CASSYRRVGEKLFF.

This sequence joins TRBV15 and TRBJ2-7, with a possible D match to TRBD2 (7 bases). The CDR3 spans 14 residues. V lost 4 bases to trimming and J lost 0 bases, with 10 bases between them. The germline gives CDR1 LNHNV, CDR2 YYDKDF (reference sequence). CDR3 sequence: CATSTAGASYEQYF. The CDR3 DNA reads as TGTGCCACCAGCACCGCGGGGGCCTCCTACGAGCAGTACTTC.

The rearrangement links TRBV7-2 to TRBJ2-1; TRBD1 is a possible D gene (5 bases). The V end was cut by 1 base, the J end by 1 base, with 8 bases between. Germline assignment: CDR1 SGHTA and CDR2 FQGNSA. The CDR3 spans 15 residues. The CDR3 DNA reads as TGTGCCAGCAGCTTAGGGACAACTTCCTACAATGAGCAGTTCTTC. It yields the protein CASSLGTTSYNEQFF. The variable domain in full, with the rest retrieved from reference TRBV7-2 and TRBJ2-1, is GAGVSQSPSNKVTEKGKDVELRCDPISGHTALYWYRQSLGQGLEFLIYFQGNSAPDKSGLPSDRFSAERTGGSVSTLTIQRTQQEDSAVYLCASSLGTTSYNEQFFGPGTRLTVL.

The V call is TRBV2, the J call TRBJ2-7, with 7 bases identical to TRBD1. Germline CDR1 SNHLY, CDR2 FYNNEI. The CDR3 loop spans 13 amino acids. J was trimmed by 2 bases and V by 6 bases; bases with no gene match: 4. The CDR3 is CASRGTAAYEQYF. CDR3 DNA: TGTGCCAGCAGGGGGACAGCTGCCTACGAGCAGTACTTC.

This chain joins TRBV12-5 and TRBJ2-3; D possibly corresponds to TRBD2 (6 bases). The ends were cut back, 5 bases at V and 5 bases at J, with 23 bases in the middle. Germline CDR1 is LGHNT and CDR2 is FRNRAP. CDR3 length equals 17 residues. CDR3 in DNA: TGTGCTAGTGGTCATCCACTCCGGGAGCGGGCGAAAGATACGCAGTATTTT. Protein: CASGHPLRERAKDTQYF.

This chain links TRBV10-3 with TRBJ2-1, with TRBD1 identical over 10 bases. The CDR3 totals 12 residues. Trimming at V came to 8 bases and at J to 6 bases, leaving 1 base not matched to a gene. CDR1 and CDR2 (germline): ENHRY, SYGVKD. In DNA form, the CDR3 reads TGTGCCATCGGGACAGGGGCCAATGAGCAGTTCTTC. It yields the protein CAIGTGANEQFF.

The rearrangement links TRBV7-2 to TRBJ1-1; D ambiguous. Looked up from germline, CDR1 is SGHTA and CDR2 is FQGNSA. CDR3 size: 13 residues. The ends were cut back, 1 base at V and 7 bases at J, with 10 bases in the middle. CDR3 DNA sequence: TGTGCCAGCAGCTTAGACCGGCGGAATGAAGCTTTCTTT. It codes for CASSLDRRNEAFF.

Comments on this clone: Other nucleotide sequences in the sample specify the same CDR3. The chain carries TRBV4-3 and TRBJ1-1, with 8 bases identical to TRBD1. Looked up from germline, CDR1 is LGHNA and CDR2 is YSLEER. CDR3 length equals 15 residues. V lost 0 bases, J lost 5 bases, and 5 bases stayed unmatched. The CDR3 bases are TGCGCCAGCAGCCAAGATCCAGGGGGCGAGACTGAAGCTTTCTTT. This translates into CASSQDPGGETEAFF.

This chain joins TRBV9 and TRBJ2-1; 10 bases align to TRBD2. CDR1 is SGDLS, CDR2 YYNGEE, per germline. V shed 4 bases and J 1 base; nucleotides not matched to a gene: 8. This CDR3 is 17 amino acids long. CDR3 sequence reads: CASSLLGLAASYNEQFF. The CDR3 DNA sequence: TGTGCCAGCAGCCTCCTTGGACTAGCGGCATCCTACAATGAGCAGTTCTTC. Using reference TRBV9 and TRBJ2-1 for the parts outside the CDR3, the full variable domain is DSGVTQTPKHLITATGQRVTLRCSPRSGDLSVYWYQQSLDQGLQFLIQYYNGEERAKGNILERFSAQQFPDLHSELNLSSLELGDSALYFCASSLLGLAASYNEQFFGPGTRLTVL.

This clone is classed as medium-sized (0.01 to 0.1%) by frequency. The gene calls are TRBV6-6 and TRBJ2-1; D not certain. This CDR3 contains 13 residues. Germline V gene lookup returns CDR1 MNHNY and CDR2 SVGAGI (reference sequence). The V and J ends lost 2 bases and 6 bases respectively, with 8 bases between them. Here the CDR3 DNA reads TGTGCCAGCAGTTACCCCCCGTCCAATGAGCAGTTCTTC. This encodes CASSYPPSNEQFF.

This sequence joins TRBV25-1 and TRBJ1-5, with D hard to call. This CDR3 comprises 13 residues. Trimming took off 3 bases at V and 6 bases at J, with 9 bases between the two ends. The germline V gene has CDR1 MGHDK and CDR2 SYGVNS. CDR3 sequence (DNA): TGTGCCAGCAGTGAGACGGGTAGTCAGCCCCAGCATTTT. It codes for CASSETGSQPQHF. Using reference TRBV25-1 and TRBJ1-5 for the parts outside the CDR3, the full variable domain is EADIYQTPRYLVIGTGKKITLECSQTMGHDKMYWYQQDPGMELHLIHYSYGVNSTEKGDLSSESTVSRIRTEHFPLTLESARPSHTSQYLCASSETGSQPQHFGDGTRLSIL.

The gene calls are TRBV2 and TRBJ2-7, with 8 bases that match TRBD2. After removal of 5 bases from V and 2 bases from J, the junction contained 2 bases not matched to a gene. Germline V gene data show CDR1 as SNHLY and CDR2 as FYNNEI. This CDR3 is 13 amino acids long. CDR3 coding DNA: TGTGCCAGCAGTCTAGCGGGCCCCTACGAGCAGTACTTC. It encodes CASSLAGPYEQYF.

This chain connects TRBV18 to TRBJ2-7; 9 bases align to TRBD1. The CDR3 sequence is 12 residues long. The trim removed 6 bases at V and 6 bases at J, leaving 3 bases unmatched. The germline CDR1 and CDR2 sequences are KGHSH and LQKENI. CDR3 nucleotides: TGTGCCAGCTCTCTGGACAGGGGCGAGCAGTACTTC. Its translation is CASSLDRGEQYF.

The V call is TRBV6-4, the J call TRBJ1-1, with TRBD1 matching 8 bases. The CDR3 length is 14 residues. The germline V gene encodes CDR1 MRHNA and CDR2 SNTAGT. Trimming removed 6 bases from V and 5 bases from J; junction bases left unmatched: 8. In DNA, the CDR3 is TGTGCCAGCAGCCCCGGGACAGGATATACTGAAGCTTTCTTT. This encodes CASSPGTGYTEAFF.

The CDR3 region is CASSLEGGSGYTF. CDR3 bases: TGTGCCAGCAGCTTGGAAGGGGGTAGTGGCTACACCTTC. This chain links TRBV7-2 with TRBJ1-2; the D gene is possibly TRBD1 (6 bases). CDR1 SGHTA and CDR2 FQGNSA come from the germline V gene. V was trimmed by 3 bases and J by 7 bases, leaving 12 bases between them. The CDR3 spans 13 residues.

V usage is TRBV4-2 and J usage is TRBJ1-2, with D unclear. V lost 1 base and J 7 bases, leaving 28 bases between the germline ends. Per germline, CDR1 LGHNA and CDR2 YNFKEQ. The CDR3 covers 19 residues. CDR3 in amino acids: CASSQAGSMMGARYIGYTF. The CDR3 coding sequence is TGTGCCAGCAGCCAAGCCGGTTCAATGATGGGCGCTCGCTATATTGGCTACACCTTC.

The J gene is TRBJ1-5, the V gene TRBV30; D possibly corresponds to TRBD1 (5 bases). This CDR3 is 13 amino acids long. Trimming cost V 2 bases and J 4 bases, with 9 bases left between them. Germline V CDR1 and CDR2: GTSNPN, SVGIG (reference sequence). DNA for the CDR3: TGTGCCTGGAGTTACCAGGGTAATCAGCCCCAGCATTTT. It yields the protein CAWSYQGNQPQHF.